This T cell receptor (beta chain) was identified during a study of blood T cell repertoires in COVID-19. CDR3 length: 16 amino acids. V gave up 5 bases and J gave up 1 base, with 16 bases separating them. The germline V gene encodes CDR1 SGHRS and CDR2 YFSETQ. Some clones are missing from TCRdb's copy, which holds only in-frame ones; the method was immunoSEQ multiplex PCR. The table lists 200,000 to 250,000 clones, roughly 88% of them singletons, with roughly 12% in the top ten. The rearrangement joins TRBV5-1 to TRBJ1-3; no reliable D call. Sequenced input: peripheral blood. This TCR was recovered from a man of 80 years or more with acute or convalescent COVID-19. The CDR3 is CASSPHGSRSGNTIYF. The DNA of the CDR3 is TGCGCCAGCAGTCCGCACGGGTCGCGGTCTGGAAACACCATATATTTT.